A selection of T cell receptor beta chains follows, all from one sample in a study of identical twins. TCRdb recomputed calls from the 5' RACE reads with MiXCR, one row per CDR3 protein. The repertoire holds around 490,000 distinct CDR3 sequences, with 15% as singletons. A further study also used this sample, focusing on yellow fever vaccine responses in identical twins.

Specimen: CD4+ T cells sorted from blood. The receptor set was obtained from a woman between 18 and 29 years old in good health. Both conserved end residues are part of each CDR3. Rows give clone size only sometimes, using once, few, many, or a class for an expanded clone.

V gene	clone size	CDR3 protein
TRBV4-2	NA	CASTRRDGTSGGTSTDTQYF
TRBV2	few	CASRYQTSGGETQYF
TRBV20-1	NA	CSARGQINQPQHF
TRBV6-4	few	CASEREAGHNEQFF
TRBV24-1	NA	CATSDLQRDGADTQYF
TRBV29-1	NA	CSVEAGAMNTEAFF
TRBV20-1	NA	CSAPGRTYTDTQYF
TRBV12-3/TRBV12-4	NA	CASSSPPHEQFF
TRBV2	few	CASSPSRDYHKGGDF
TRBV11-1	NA	CASSLLASGGPYNEQFF
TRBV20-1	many	CSAPSTQPNTEAFF
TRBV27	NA	CASSPTRGRVEKLFF
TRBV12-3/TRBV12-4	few	CASGDINEKLFF
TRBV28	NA	CASRQGAEGYTF
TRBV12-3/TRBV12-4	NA	CASSFREEQPQHF
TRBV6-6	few	CASSYKANTQYF
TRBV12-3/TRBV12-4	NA	CASSGAGVRGGGHDTQYF
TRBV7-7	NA	CASSLGGGQDEQFF
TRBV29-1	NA	CSVKDRGDNQPQHF
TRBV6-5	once	CASSYSSAWETQYF
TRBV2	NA	CATGPKTSGGSSTDTQYF
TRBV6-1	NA	CASRKPSSGNYNEQFF
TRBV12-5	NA	CASGTGTSGRALDEQYF
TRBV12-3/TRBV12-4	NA	CASSLERTNNEQFF